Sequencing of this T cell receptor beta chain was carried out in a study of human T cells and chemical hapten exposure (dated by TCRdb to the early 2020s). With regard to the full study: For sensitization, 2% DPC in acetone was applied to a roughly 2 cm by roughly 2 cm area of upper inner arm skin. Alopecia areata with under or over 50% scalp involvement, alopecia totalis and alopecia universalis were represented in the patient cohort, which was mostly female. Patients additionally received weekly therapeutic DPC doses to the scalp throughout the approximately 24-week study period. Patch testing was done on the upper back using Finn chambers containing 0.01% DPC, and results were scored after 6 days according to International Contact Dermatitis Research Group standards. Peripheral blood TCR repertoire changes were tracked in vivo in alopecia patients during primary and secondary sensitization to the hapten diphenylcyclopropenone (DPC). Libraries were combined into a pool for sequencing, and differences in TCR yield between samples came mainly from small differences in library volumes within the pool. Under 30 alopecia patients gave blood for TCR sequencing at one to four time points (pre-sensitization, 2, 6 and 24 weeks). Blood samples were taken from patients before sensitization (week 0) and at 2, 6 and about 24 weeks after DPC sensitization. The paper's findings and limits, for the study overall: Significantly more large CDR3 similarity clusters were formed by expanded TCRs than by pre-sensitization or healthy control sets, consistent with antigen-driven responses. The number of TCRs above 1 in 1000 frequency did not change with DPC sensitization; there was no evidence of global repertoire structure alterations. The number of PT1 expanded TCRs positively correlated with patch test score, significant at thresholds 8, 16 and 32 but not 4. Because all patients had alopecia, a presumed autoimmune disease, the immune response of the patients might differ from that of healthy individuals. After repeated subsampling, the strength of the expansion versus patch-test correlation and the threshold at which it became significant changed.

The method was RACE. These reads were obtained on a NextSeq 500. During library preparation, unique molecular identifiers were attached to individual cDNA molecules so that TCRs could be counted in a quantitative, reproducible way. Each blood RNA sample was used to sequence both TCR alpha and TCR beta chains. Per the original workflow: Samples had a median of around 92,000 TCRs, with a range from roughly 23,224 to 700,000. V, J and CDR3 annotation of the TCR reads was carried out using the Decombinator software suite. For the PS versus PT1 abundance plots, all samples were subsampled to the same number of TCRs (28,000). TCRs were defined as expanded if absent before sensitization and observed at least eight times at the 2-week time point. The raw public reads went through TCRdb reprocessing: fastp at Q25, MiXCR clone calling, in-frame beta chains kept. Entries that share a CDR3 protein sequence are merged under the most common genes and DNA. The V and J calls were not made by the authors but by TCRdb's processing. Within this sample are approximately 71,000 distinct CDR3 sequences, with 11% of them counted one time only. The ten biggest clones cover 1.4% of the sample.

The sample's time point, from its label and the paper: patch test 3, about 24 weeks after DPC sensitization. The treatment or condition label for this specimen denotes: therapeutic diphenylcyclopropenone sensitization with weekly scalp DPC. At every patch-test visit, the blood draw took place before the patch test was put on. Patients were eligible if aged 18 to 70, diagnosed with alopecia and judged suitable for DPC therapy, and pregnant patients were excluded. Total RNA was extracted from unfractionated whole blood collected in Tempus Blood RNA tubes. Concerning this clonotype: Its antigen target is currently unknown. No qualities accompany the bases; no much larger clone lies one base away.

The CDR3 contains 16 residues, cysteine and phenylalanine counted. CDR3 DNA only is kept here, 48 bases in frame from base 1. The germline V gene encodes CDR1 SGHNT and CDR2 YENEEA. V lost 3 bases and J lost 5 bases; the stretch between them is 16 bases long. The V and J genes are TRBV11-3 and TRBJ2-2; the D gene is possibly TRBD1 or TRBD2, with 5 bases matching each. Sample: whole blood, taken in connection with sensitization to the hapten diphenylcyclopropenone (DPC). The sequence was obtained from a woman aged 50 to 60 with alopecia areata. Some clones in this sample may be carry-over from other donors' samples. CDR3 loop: CASSFPEGKSTGELFF. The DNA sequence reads TGTGCCAGCAGCTTTCCTGAGGGGAAGAGTACCGGGGAGCTGTTTTTT.